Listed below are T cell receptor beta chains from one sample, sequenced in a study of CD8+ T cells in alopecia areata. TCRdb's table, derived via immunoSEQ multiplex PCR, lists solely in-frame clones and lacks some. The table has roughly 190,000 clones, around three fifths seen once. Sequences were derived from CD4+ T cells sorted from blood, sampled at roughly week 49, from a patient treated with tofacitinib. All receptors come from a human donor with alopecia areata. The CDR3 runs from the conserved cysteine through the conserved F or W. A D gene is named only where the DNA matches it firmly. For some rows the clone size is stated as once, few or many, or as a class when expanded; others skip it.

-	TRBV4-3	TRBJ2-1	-	TGCGCCAGCAGCCAAGAGATTGGGAACGCGCAGTTCTTC	CASSQEIGNAQFF
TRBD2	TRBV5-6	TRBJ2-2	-	TGTGCCAGCAGCTTTGGACTAGCGGGGTCCCGGAGCACCGGGGAGCTGTTTTTT	CASSFGLAGSRSTGELFF
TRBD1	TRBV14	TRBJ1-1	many	TGTGCCAGCAGCCCGTTTCCAGGGGGTAAAGCTTTCTTT	CASSPFPGGKAFF
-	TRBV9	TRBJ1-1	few	TGTGCCAGCAGCGCTGCCGGTTGGGGGTCTGAAGCTTTCTTT	CASSAAGWGSEAFF
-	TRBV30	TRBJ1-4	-	TGTGCCTGGAGGGAGTCGTCAGGCCTTAATGAAAAACTGTTTTTT	CAWRESSGLNEKLFF
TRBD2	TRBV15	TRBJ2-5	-	TGTGCCACCAGCAGAGCCCCCTTACTAGCGGGGGAAGAGACCCAGTACTTC	CATSRAPLLAGEETQYF
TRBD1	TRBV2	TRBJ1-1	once	TGTGCCAGCAGTGAGACAGGGGACACTGAAGCTTTCTTT	CASSETGDTEAFF
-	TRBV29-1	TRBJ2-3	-	TGCAGCGTTGGATTAACAGGGCCAGATACGCAGTATTTT	CSVGLTGPDTQYF
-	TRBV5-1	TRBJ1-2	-	TGCGCCAGCAGCTTGGGTGCGGGAACCTATGGCTACACCTTC	CASSLGAGTYGYTF
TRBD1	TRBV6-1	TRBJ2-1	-	TGTGCCAGCACCCACATGAGGGGGCGCGAGGAGCAGTTCTTC	CASTHMRGREEQFF
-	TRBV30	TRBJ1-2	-	TGTGCCTGGAGTAACGGACCCTCGGTTAGCTATGGCTACACCTTC	CAWSNGPSVSYGYTF
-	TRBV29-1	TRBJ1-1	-	TGCAGCGTTACCGCCGGACAGCAGAACACTGAAGCTTTCTTT	CSVTAGQQNTEAFF
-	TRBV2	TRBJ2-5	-	TGTGCCAGCAGTTACCATGTCCGGGAGACCCAGTACTTC	CASSYHVRETQYF
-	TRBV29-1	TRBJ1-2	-	TGCAGCGTTGATAAGGGGTGGTCAAACTATGGCTACACCTTC	CSVDKGWSNYGYTF
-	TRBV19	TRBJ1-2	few	TGTGCCAGTAGTCCGAACGTCGGGTCGATCTATGGCTACACCTTC	CASSPNVGSIYGYTF
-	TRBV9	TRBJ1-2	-	TGTGCCAGCAGCCCAGCCGAGACAGGTTTTTGGTATGGCTACACCTTC	CASSPAETGFWYGYTF
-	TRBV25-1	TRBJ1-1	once	TGTGCCAGCCAGGGCGACCCGAGCAATTCAGCTTTCTTT	CASQGDPSNSAFF
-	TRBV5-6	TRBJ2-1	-	TGTGCCAGCAGCTTAACGGGACGGGTGTACAATGAGCAGTTCTTC	CASSLTGRVYNEQFF
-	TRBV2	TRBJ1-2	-	TGTGCCAGCAGTGACGGATTTTATGGCTACACCTTC	CASSDGFYGYTF
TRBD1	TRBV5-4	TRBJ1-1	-	TGTGCCAGCAGCCGATGGACAGGGGAGGCTTTCTTT	CASSRWTGEAFF
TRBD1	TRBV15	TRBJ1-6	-	TGTGCCACCAGCCTGAGCCCCGGGACAGGTGGTTCACCCCTCCACTTT	CATSLSPGTGGSPLHF
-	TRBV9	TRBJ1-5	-	TGTGCCAGCAGCGTAGGCCCAGGGAACAATCAGCCCCAGCATTTT	CASSVGPGNNQPQHF
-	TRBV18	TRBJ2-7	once	TGTGCCAGCTCACCAACACCGGGTCCCGGGCACTTC	CASSPTPGPGHF
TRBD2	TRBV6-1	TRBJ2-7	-	TGTGCCAGCAGCGGAAAGCGGGGGTACGAGCAGTACTTC	CASSGKRGYEQYF
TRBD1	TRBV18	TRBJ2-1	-	TGTGCCAGCTCACCGAGGACAGGGGGCAATGAGCAGTTCTTC	CASSPRTGGNEQFF
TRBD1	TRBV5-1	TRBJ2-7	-	TGCGCCAGCAGCGGAGGGTGGGGACAGGGAACCTACGAGCAGTACTTC	CASSGGWGQGTYEQYF
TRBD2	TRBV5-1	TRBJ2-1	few	TGCGCCAGCAGCATTAGCGGGGGGGTGAATGAGCAGTTCTTC	CASSISGGVNEQFF
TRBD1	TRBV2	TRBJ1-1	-	TGTGCCAGCAGCGAACAGGGGGCTGGGTCCACTGAAGCTTTCTTT	CASSEQGAGSTEAFF
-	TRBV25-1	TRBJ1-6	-	TGTGCCAGCAGCGAAACCCGGGTCTCTAATTCACCCCTCCACTTT	CASSETRVSNSPLHF
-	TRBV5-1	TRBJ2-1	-	TGCGCCAGCAGGAATGAAGCAACAGGCAATGAGCAGTTCTTC	CASRNEATGNEQFF
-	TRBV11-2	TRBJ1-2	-	TGTGCCAGCAGCGCCTTATTAATCTATGGCTACACCTTC	CASSALLIYGYTF
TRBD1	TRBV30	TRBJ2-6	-	TGTGCCTGGAAGTGGGGGACAGGGGTCCCTGGGGCCAACGTCCTGACTTTC	CAWKWGTGVPGANVLTF
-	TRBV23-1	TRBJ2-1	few	TGCGCCATCACAGGGATCAGGGCGAACAATGAGCAGTTCTTC	CAITGIRANNEQFF
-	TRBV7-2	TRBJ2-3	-	TGTGCCAGCAGACTTACCGTAAGGGACACAGATACGCAGTATTTT	CASRLTVRDTDTQYF
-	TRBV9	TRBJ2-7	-	TGTGCCAGCAGCCCCCGGACGGGAACCTACGAGCAGTACTTC	CASSPRTGTYEQYF